The entry below gives a single TCR beta chain sequence along with its context. Measured with immunoSEQ multiplex PCR; TCRdb has only the in-frame clones, and not every one. This sample has fewer than 200,000 clones; about 86% occur once, and the top ten carry roughly 5.3%. This sample was taken from a study of control samples from healthy donors and cancer patients. V was trimmed by 0 bases and J by 7 bases, leaving 12 bases between them. CDR1 is LGHDT, CDR2 YNNKEL, per germline (reference sequence). CDR3 length equals 14 residues. Specimen: blood. The chain recombines TRBV3-1 (or the pseudogene TRBV3-2) with TRBJ1-2; perhaps TRBD1 as D (6 bases). The receptor was isolated from a woman aged 25-40 years in good health. The CDR3 loop is CASSQDQGLGGYTF. The CDR3 DNA is TGTGCCAGCAGCCAAGATCAGGGGTTGGGTGGCTACACCTTC.